This TCR beta chain was captured by sequencing in a study of cytomegalovirus exposure and HLA in healthy donors. V was shortened by 0 bases and J by 0 bases, with 4 bases between the two germline ends. This CDR3 spans 13 amino acids. The germline gives CDR1 SGDLS, CDR2 YYNGEE. PCR employed 60 Vbeta and 13 Jbeta primers. The method was immunoSEQ multiplex PCR; TCRdb's version includes in-frame clones alone and lacks a portion of them. The data hold roughly 150,000 clones, with roughly four fifths observed a single time. The TCR sequence derives from a man aged 45-65 years in good health and CMV-seropositive. This chain connects TRBV9 to TRBJ2-7; D unclear. Sequenced material: PBMCs. The CDR3 nucleotides read TGTGCCAGCAGCGTAGACGGCTCCTACGAGCAGTACTTC. It is translated as CASSVDGSYEQYF.